The next 22 T cell receptor beta chains were all read from a single sample in a study of CD8+ T cells in alopecia areata. Investigators isolated RNA and reverse transcribed it into cDNA to act as the sequencing template. Some clones are missing from TCRdb's copy, which holds only in-frame ones; the method was immunoSEQ multiplex PCR. This repertoire shows about 130,000 clones, approximately 49% found once; its top ten account for around 20%. The sample here was CD8+ T cells sorted from blood, taken at week 0. All receptors come from a human donor with alopecia areata.

This clone was counted between two and nine times. The chain's CDR3 is CASSQTGGWSYEQYF. CDR3 coding DNA: TGTGCCAGCAGCCAGACAGGGGGTTGGTCCTACGAGCAGTACTTC. The chain couples TRBV13 to TRBJ2-7; 9 bases are a match to TRBD1. J was trimmed by 1 base and V by 5 bases; bases with no gene match: 6. This CDR3 contains 15 residues. Per germline, CDR1 PRHDT and CDR2 FYEKMQ (reference sequence).

This clone was counted a few times. The J gene is TRBJ1-5, the V gene TRBV27; D perhaps matches TRBD1 (5 bases). This CDR3 contains 15 residues. Trimming cost V 2 bases and J 3 bases, with 11 bases left between them. Germline V CDR1 and CDR2: MNHEY, SMNVEV (reference sequence). In nucleotides, the CDR3 is TGTGCCAGCAGTTTAGGGCAGGGATTCAATCAGCCCCAGCATTTT. This translates into CASSLGQGFNQPQHF.

The chain combines TRBV7-9 with TRBJ2-1, with TRBD1 matching over 12 bases. The CDR3 is made up of 15 amino acids. Trimming removed 5 bases from V and 8 bases from J; junction bases left unmatched: 7. Germline V lookup: CDR1 SEHNR, CDR2 FQNEAQ (reference sequence). The CDR3 loop reads CASSPVGTGGDEQFF. CDR3 nucleotide sequence: TGTGCCAGCAGCCCAGTAGGGACAGGGGGCGATGAGCAGTTCTTC.

The chain recombines TRBV25-1 with TRBJ1-1; maybe TRBD1 (5 bases). V lost 1 base and J 4 bases, leaving 10 bases between the germline ends. CDR1 is MGHDK, CDR2 SYGVNS, per germline. The CDR3 length is 14 residues. CDR3 sequence reads: CASSESGGGTEAFF. In DNA form, the CDR3 reads TGTGCCAGCAGTGAATCGGGGGGAGGCACTGAAGCTTTCTTT.

The rearrangement links TRBV9 to TRBJ2-3; 11 bases are a match to TRBD1. V shed 2 bases and J 4 bases; nucleotides not matched to a gene: 0. The CDR3 loop spans 14 amino acids. Looked up from germline, CDR1 is SGDLS and CDR2 is YYNGEE. The CDR3 DNA reads TGTGCCAGCAGCGTGGGACAGGGGGCAGATACGCAGTATTTT. Translation gives CASSVGQGADTQYF.

This clone appeared a few times. The CDR3 spells CAWSDDRGQTYGYTF. In nucleotides, the CDR3 is TGTGCCTGGAGCGATGACAGGGGGCAAACCTATGGCTACACCTTC. The chain joins TRBV30 to TRBJ1-2; 10 positions agree with TRBD1. This CDR3 spans 15 amino acids. J lost 4 bases, V lost 3 bases, and 8 bases had no gene match. Germline V lookup: CDR1 GTSNPN, CDR2 SVGIG (reference sequence).

The V and J genes are TRBV7-9 and TRBJ2-7, with 9 bases identical to TRBD1. J lost 3 bases, V lost 4 bases, and 10 bases had no gene match. The CDR3 loop spans 16 amino acids. Germline V lookup: CDR1 SEHNR, CDR2 FQNEAQ (reference sequence). The CDR3 sequence: CASSSTTGGFGYEQYF. The CDR3 DNA follows: TGTGCCAGCAGCTCAACGACAGGGGGTTTCGGCTACGAGCAGTACTTC.

The chain uses TRBV29-1 and TRBJ2-1; possibly TRBD1 for D (5 bases). The V end was cut by 6 bases, the J end by 6 bases, with 15 bases between. CDR3 length: 13 amino acids. Looked up from germline, CDR1 is SQVTM and CDR2 is ANQGSEA. The CDR3 is CSVQRQNSNEQFF. For the CDR3, the DNA is TGCAGCGTGCAAAGACAGAACTCCAATGAGCAGTTCTTC.

This clone appeared a few times. V gene TRBV7-9 combines with J gene TRBJ1-1; D perhaps matches TRBD1 (5 bases). The CDR3 sequence is 12 residues long. Trimming cost V 3 bases and J 5 bases, with 7 bases left between them. Germline V gives CDR1 SEHNR, CDR2 FQNEAQ (reference sequence). The CDR3 reads CASSLGRTEAFF. The CDR3 DNA reads TGTGCCAGCAGCTTGGGGCGGACTGAAGCTTTCTTT.

This chain connects TRBV30 to TRBJ2-1; D gene ambiguous. V was trimmed by 0 bases and J by 6 bases, leaving 6 bases between them. The CDR3 is 12 residues long. CDR1 and CDR2 (germline): GTSNPN, SVGIG (reference sequence). The CDR3 DNA is TGTGCCTGGAGTGTACTGTCCAATGAGCAGTTCTTC. Residues: CAWSVLSNEQFF.

About this clone: Compared with germline, one end of the junction differs, possibly owing to a read error. The J gene is TRBJ1-2, the V gene TRBV9; D call uncertain. Germline V lookup: CDR1 SGDLS, CDR2 YYNGEE. CDR3 length equals 14 residues. CDR3 residues: CASTVGTSNYGYTF. For the CDR3, the DNA is TGTGCCAGCACCGTAGGTACCTCTAACTATGGCTACACCTTC.

The chain recombines TRBV13 with TRBJ2-7; 8 bases fit TRBD1. V gave up 1 base and J gave up 4 bases; unmatched junction bases: 6. From germline, CDR1 is PRHDT and CDR2 FYEKMQ (reference sequence). The CDR3 runs 15 residues. The CDR3 protein is CASSLAGRGQYEQYF. The CDR3 DNA reads as TGTGCCAGCAGCTTAGCTGGCAGGGGGCAATACGAGCAGTACTTC.

This clone was seen a single time. The chain is built from TRBV4-3 and TRBJ2-5, with D perhaps matching TRBD2 (7 bases). From germline, CDR1 is LGHNA and CDR2 YSLEER. This CDR3 spans 17 amino acids. Trimming took off 3 bases at V and 4 bases at J, with 21 bases between the two ends. CDR3 DNA sequence: TGCGCCAGCAGCCAGGAGACAAGGGGGGGATCGGCAGAGACCCAGTACTTC. Encoded protein: CASSQETRGGSAETQYF.

CDR3 sequence (DNA): TGTGCCAGCAGTTCGGGGACAGGGGGAGTAGAGACCCAGTACTTC. The encoded protein is CASSSGTGGVETQYF. The gene calls are TRBV6-5 and TRBJ2-5; 11 bases line up with TRBD1. After removal of 4 bases from V and 4 bases from J, the junction contained 5 bases not matched to a gene. CDR3 length: 15 amino acids. Germline values: CDR1 MNHEY, CDR2 SVGAGI.

This clone was detected a few times. The CDR3 DNA sequence: TGTGCCAGCAGCTTACAGGGTGATGATGGCTACACCTTC. Its protein product is CASSLQGDDGYTF. V is TRBV5-6 and J is TRBJ1-2, with D perhaps TRBD1 (6 bases). The CDR3 contains 13 residues. CDR1 SGHDT and CDR2 YYEEEE come from the germline V gene. V was clipped by 2 bases and J by 6 bases, with 11 bases between them.

As to this clone: The sample has other DNA sequences that encode this CDR3 too. The V and J genes are TRBV27 and TRBJ2-3; possibly TRBD2 for D (5 bases). Trimming pared 3 bases from V and 3 bases from J, leaving 7 bases between. Germline CDR1 reads MNHEY; CDR2 reads SMNVEV (reference sequence). The CDR3 spans 13 residues. Here the CDR3 reads CASSFRGTDTQYF. In DNA form, the CDR3 reads TGTGCCAGCAGTTTCCGCGGGACAGATACGCAGTATTTT.

The J gene is TRBJ1-1, the V gene TRBV9; TRBD1 agrees at 7 bases. Germline V lookup: CDR1 SGDLS, CDR2 YYNGEE. The J segment lost 9 bases and the V segment lost 0 bases, leaving 8 bases of the junction unmatched. The CDR3 has 14 residues. CDR3 protein: CASSVEGDSYKAFF. Here the CDR3 DNA reads TGTGCCAGCAGCGTAGAAGGGGACAGCTATAAAGCTTTCTTT.

This clone was observed many times. The CDR3 loop is CASSPPDGYEQYF. CDR3 DNA sequence: TGTGCCAGCTCACCACCGGACGGCTACGAGCAGTACTTC. The gene calls are TRBV18 and TRBJ2-7, with D unclear. The CDR3 extends over 13 amino acids. Trimming left V 0 bases short and J 3 bases short, with 6 bases between. Germline loops: CDR1 KGHSH, CDR2 LQKENI.

This clone was detected only a few times. The genes are TRBV10-3 and TRBJ2-7; a possible D gene is TRBD1 (5 bases). Germline values: CDR1 ENHRY, CDR2 SYGVKD. The V gene lost 10 bases and the J gene lost 2 bases, with 12 bases spanning the gap. The CDR3 covers 12 residues. The CDR3 loop is CATADRTYEQYF. CDR3 nucleotides: TGTGCCACTGCCGACAGAACCTACGAGCAGTACTTC.

In this sample, this clone turned up a few times. The V call is TRBV10-3, the J call TRBJ2-7; unclear D gene. V dropped 8 bases and J dropped 2 bases, with 19 bases sitting between them. In germline, CDR1 is ENHRY, CDR2 SYGVKD. The CDR3 contains 15 residues. CDR3 region: CAIGVIASRPYEQYF. The DNA for the CDR3 is TGTGCCATCGGGGTCATCGCGAGCAGGCCCTACGAGCAGTACTTC.

This chain links TRBV13 with TRBJ1-2, with TRBD1 matching over 9 bases. CDR3 size: 17 residues. With 1 base clipped from V and 4 bases from J, the junction kept 10 bases outside the gene matches. The V gene's germline CDR1 is PRHDT and CDR2 FYEKMQ (reference sequence). The CDR3 loop reads CASSLARTGGEGYGYTF. In DNA, the CDR3 is TGTGCCAGCAGCTTAGCCCGAACAGGGGGCGAGGGCTATGGCTACACCTTC.

This chain uses TRBV7-9 with TRBJ2-1, with 9 bases that match TRBD1. Germline CDR1 is SEHNR and CDR2 is FQNEAQ (reference sequence). V shed 5 bases and J 7 bases; nucleotides not matched to a gene: 6. The CDR3 runs 14 residues. CDR3 residues: CASSPQTGGNEQFF. The CDR3 bases are TGTGCCAGCAGCCCCCAGACAGGGGGTAATGAGCAGTTCTTC.